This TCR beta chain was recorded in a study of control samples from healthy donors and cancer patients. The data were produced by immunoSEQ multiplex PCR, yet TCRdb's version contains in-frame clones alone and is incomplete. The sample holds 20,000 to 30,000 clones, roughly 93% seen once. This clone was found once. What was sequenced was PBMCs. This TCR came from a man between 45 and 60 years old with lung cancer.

The CDR3 coding sequence is TGTGCCAGCAGCCTAACCGGGACAGTCCACGAGCAGTACTTC. The encoded protein is CASSLTGTVHEQYF. The rearrangement links TRBV5-4 to TRBJ2-7; 7 nucleotides line up with TRBD1. V lost 4 bases to trimming and J lost 5 bases; unmatched junction nucleotides: 9. The CDR3 has 14 amino acids. Germline assignment: CDR1 SGHNT and CDR2 YYREEE (reference sequence).